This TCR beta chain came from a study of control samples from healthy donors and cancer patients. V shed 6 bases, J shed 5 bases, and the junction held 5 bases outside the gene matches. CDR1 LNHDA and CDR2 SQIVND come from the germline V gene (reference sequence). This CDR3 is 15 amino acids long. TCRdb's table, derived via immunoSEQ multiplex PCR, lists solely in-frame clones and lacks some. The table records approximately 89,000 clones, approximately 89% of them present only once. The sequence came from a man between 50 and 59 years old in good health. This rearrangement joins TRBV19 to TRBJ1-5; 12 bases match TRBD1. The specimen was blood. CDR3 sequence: CASRTGQGAHQPQHF. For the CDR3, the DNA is TGTGCCAGTAGGACGGGACAGGGGGCACATCAGCCCCAGCATTTT.